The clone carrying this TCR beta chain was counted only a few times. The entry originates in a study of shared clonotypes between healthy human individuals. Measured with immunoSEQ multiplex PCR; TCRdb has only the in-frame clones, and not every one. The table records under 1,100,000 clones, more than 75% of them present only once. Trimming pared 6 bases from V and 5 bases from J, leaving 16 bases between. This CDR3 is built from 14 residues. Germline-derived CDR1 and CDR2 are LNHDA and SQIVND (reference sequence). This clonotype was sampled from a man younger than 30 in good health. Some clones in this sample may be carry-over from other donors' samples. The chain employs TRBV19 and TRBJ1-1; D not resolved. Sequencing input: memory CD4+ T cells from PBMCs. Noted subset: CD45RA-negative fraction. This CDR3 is CASSPEVQRTEAFF. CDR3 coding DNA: TGTGCCAGTAGCCCTGAGGTCCAGCGGACTGAAGCTTTCTTT.